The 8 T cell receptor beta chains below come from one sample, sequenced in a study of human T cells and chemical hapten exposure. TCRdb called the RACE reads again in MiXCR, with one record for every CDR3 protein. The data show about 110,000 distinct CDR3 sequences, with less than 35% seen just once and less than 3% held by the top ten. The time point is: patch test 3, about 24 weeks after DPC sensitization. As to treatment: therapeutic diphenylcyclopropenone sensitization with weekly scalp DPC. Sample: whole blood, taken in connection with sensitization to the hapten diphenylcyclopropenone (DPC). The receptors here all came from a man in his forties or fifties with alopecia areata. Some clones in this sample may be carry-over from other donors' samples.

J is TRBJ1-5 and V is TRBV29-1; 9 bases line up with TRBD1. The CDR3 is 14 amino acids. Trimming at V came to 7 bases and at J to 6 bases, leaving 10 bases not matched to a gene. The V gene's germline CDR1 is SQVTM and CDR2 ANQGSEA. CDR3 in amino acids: CSDTDRGAVQPQHF. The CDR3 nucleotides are TGCAGCGATACGGACAGGGGAGCTGTTCAGCCCCAGCATTTT. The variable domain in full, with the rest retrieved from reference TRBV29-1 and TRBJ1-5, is SAVISQKPSRDICQRGTSLTIQCQVDSQVTMMFWYRQQPGQSLTLIATANQGSEATYESGFVIDKFPISRPNLTFSTLTVSNMSPEDSSIYLCSDTDRGAVQPQHFGDGTRLSIL.

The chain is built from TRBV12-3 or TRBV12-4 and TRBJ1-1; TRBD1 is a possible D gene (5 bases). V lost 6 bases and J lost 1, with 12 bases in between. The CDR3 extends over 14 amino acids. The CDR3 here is CASRGDSKNTEAFF. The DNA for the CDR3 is TGTGCCAGCAGGGGGGACTCCAAGAACACTGAAGCTTTCTTT.

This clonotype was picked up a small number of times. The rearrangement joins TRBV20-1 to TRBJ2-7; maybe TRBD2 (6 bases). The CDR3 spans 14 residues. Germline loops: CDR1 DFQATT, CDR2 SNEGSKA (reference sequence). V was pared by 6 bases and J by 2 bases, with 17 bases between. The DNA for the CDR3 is TGCAGTGCCCCCTCCCGGCGGGGAGCCTACGAGCAGTACTTC. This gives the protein CSAPSRRGAYEQYF.

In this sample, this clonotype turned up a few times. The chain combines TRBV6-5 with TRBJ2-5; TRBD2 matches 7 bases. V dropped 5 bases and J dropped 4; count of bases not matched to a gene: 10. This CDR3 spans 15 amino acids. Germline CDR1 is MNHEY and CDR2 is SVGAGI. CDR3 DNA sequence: TGTGCCAGCAGTCCCCGCGGGAGCCGGGGAGAGACCCAGTACTTC. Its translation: CASSPRGSRGETQYF.

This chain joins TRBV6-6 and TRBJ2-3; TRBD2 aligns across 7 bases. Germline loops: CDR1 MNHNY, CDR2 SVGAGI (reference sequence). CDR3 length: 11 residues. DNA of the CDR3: TGTGCGGGGGGGATTTCCGATACGCAGTATTTT. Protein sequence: CAGGISDTQYF.

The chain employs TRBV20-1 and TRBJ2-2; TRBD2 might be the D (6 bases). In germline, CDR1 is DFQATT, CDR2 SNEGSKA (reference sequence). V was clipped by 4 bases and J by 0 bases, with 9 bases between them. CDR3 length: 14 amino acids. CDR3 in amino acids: CSAISGPNTGELFF. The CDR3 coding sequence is TGCAGTGCTATAAGCGGGCCGAACACCGGGGAGCTGTTTTTT.

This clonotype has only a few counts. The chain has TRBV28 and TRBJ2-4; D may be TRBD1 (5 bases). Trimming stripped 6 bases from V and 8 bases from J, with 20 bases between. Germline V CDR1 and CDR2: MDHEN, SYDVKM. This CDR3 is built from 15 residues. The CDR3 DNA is TGTGCCAGCAGCGAATTTACGACAGTTAATGACATTCAGTACTTC. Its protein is CASSEFTTVNDIQYF.

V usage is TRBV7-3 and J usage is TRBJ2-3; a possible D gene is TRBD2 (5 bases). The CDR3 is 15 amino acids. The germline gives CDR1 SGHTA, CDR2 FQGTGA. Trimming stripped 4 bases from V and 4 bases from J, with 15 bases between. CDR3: CASSSQAGQADTQYF. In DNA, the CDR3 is TGTGCCAGCAGCTCCCAGGCGGGTCAAGCAGATACGCAGTATTTT.